There are a few counts of the clone carrying this TCR beta chain. V trimming: 6 bases; J trimming: 5 bases; junction bases outside the gene matches: 2. The CDR3 contains 11 residues. Germline V gives CDR1 SQVTM, CDR2 ANQGSEA. These data come from a study of blood T cell repertoires in COVID-19. Clones were read by immunoSEQ multiplex PCR, and TCRdb kept only the in-frame ones, dropping some. The sample consists of some 98,000 clones, around 82% of them appearing once. This TCR came from a man aged 65 to 79 with active or convalescent COVID-19. The V call is TRBV29-1, the J call TRBJ1-2; 8 bases align to TRBD1. Sequencing was performed on peripheral blood. In nucleotides, the CDR3 is TGCAGCGTCCAGGGGGCGTATGGCTACACCTTC. Encoded protein: CSVQGAYGYTF.